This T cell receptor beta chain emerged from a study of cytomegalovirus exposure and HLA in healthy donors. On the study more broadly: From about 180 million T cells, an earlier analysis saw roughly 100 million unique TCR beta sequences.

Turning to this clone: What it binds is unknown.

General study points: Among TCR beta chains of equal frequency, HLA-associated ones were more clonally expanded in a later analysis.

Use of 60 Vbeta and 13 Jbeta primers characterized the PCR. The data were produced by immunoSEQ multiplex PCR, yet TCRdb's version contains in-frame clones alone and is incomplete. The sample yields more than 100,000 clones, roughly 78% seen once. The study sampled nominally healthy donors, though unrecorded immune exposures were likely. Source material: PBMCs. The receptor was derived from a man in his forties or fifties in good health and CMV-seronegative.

Here the CDR3 reads CASSFLGTGDSPLHF. The CDR3 coding sequence is TGTGCCAGCAGTTTTCTCGGGACAGGCGATTCACCCCTCCACTTT. The chain has TRBV6-5 and TRBJ1-6, with TRBD1 identical over 8 bases. Germline CDR1 MNHEY, CDR2 SVGAGI. There are 15 residues in the CDR3. V shed 4 bases and J 8 bases; nucleotides not matched to a gene: 7.